These 10 T cell receptor beta chains were all obtained from the same sample, sequenced in a study of neurological immune-mediated disorders. TCRdb analysed the 5' RACE reads with MiXCR anew, one entry per CDR3 protein. Here the sample spans about 40,000 distinct CDR3 sequences, over 2% being singletons. The sample consisted of PBMCs. The receptors derive from a man aged 50 to 59 with multiple sclerosis.

This clonotype was counted at least ten times. The CDR3 loop reads CASSTNYQTSDTQYF. CDR3 DNA: TGTGCCAGCAGCACGAACTACCAGACTAGCGATACGCAGTATTTT. The J gene is TRBJ2-3, the V gene TRBV7-2; 7 bases map to TRBD2. The CDR3 loop spans 15 amino acids. Germline V gene data show CDR1 as SGHTA and CDR2 as FQGNSA. V lost 5 bases to trimming and J lost 6 bases; unmatched junction nucleotides: 11.

This clonotype was detected ten times or more. The V call is TRBV3-1, the J call TRBJ2-1, with 10 bases that match TRBD2. J was trimmed by 0 bases and V by 5 bases; bases with no gene match: 4. There are 16 residues in the CDR3. Per the germline V gene, CDR1 is LGHDT and CDR2 is YNNKEL (reference sequence). CDR3 sequence: CASSSLAGSSYNEQFF. The CDR3 coding sequence is TGTGCCAGCAGCTCACTAGCGGGGAGCTCCTACAATGAGCAGTTCTTC.

This clonotype showed up many times. The chain employs TRBV5-1 and TRBJ2-7; TRBD1 aligns across 7 bases. This CDR3 is built from 14 residues. The trim removed 4 bases at V and 4 bases at J, leaving 8 bases unmatched. The germline V gene has CDR1 SGHRS and CDR2 YFSETQ. The CDR3 reads CASSLDRDGYEQYF. The CDR3 bases are TGCGCCAGCAGCCTCGACAGGGACGGTTACGAGCAGTACTTC.

This clonotype was counted at least ten times. The genes are TRBV5-1 and TRBJ2-1, with 9 bases matching TRBD2. This CDR3 contains 15 residues. CDR1 and CDR2 (germline): SGHRS, YFSETQ. The trim removed 4 bases at V and 9 bases at J, leaving 11 bases unmatched. This CDR3 is CASSPTSGPAGEQFF. CDR3 nucleotide sequence: TGCGCCAGCAGCCCGACTAGCGGACCTGCGGGTGAGCAGTTCTTC. Supplemented by reference TRBV5-1 and TRBJ2-1, the full variable domain reads KAGVTQTPRYLIKTRGQQVTLSCSPISGHRSVSWYQQTPGQGLQFLFEYFSETQRNKGNFPGRFSGRQFSNSRSEMNVSTLELGDSALYLCASSPTSGPAGEQFFGPGTRLTVL.

Ten or more counts support this clonotype. The rearrangement links TRBV7-9 to TRBJ2-1, with D unresolved. Deletions cut 8 bases from V and 5 bases from J, with 13 bases between. Germline CDR1 and CDR2: SEHNR and FQNEAQ (reference sequence). CDR3 length: 13 residues. In DNA form, the CDR3 reads TGTGCCAGCCCCCGGAAGCCCAACAATGAGCAGTTCTTC. It is translated as CASPRKPNNEQFF.

This clonotype showed up many times. This sequence joins TRBV5-5 and TRBJ1-2, with 8 bases that match TRBD1. CDR1 SGHKS and CDR2 YYEKEE come from the germline V gene (reference sequence). Unmatched junction bases numbered 15, after V lost 3 bases and J lost 5 bases. The CDR3 is 17 residues long. CDR3 sequence (DNA): TGTGCCAGCAGCTCATTGGGACCCCTGACAGGGGTATATGGCTACACCTTC. Amino acids: CASSSLGPLTGVYGYTF.

This clonotype has a handful of counts. The V gene is TRBV4-1, the J gene TRBJ1-1, with TRBD1 as a possible D gene (6 bases). This CDR3 is built from 15 residues. Trimming took off 0 bases at V and 4 bases at J, with 12 bases between the two ends. Germline assignment: CDR1 MGHRA and CDR2 YSYEKL. CDR3 loop: CASSQEQGTGTEAFF. In DNA form, the CDR3 reads TGCGCCAGCAGCCAAGAACAGGGAACGGGCACTGAAGCTTTCTTT.

The sample holds many counts of this clonotype. The chain uses TRBV6-6 and TRBJ1-1; D is unclear. The CDR3 is 13 amino acids. Germline V gene sequence: CDR1 MNHNY, CDR2 SVGAGI (reference sequence). V lost 7 bases to trimming and J lost 5 bases, with 14 bases between them. DNA of the CDR3: TGTGCCAGCACCCCCGTGGGAGGGACTGAAGCTTTCTTT. It specifies CASTPVGGTEAFF.

The chain joins TRBV4-1 to TRBJ1-2; D ambiguous. CDR1 MGHRA and CDR2 YSYEKL come from the germline V gene. Trimming cost V 1 base and J 7 bases, with 7 bases left between them. This CDR3 is built from 12 residues. The CDR3 loop is CASSQALGGYTF. The CDR3 bases are TGCGCCAGCAGCCAAGCATTAGGTGGCTACACCTTC.

The chain uses TRBV6-5 and TRBJ2-2; D assignment may be TRBD1 or TRBD2 (6 bases each). CDR3 length: 15 residues. CDR1 and CDR2 (germline): MNHEY, SVGAGI. Trimming shortened V by 7 bases and J by 1 base, and 13 bases separated the two germline ends. CDR3 DNA sequence: TGTGCCAGCACAAAAGGGGGGAGGAACACCGGGGAGCTGTTTTTT. Amino acids: CASTKGGRNTGELFF.